This section outlines one T cell receptor (beta chain) sequence together with its context. The PCR contained 60 Vbeta and 13 Jbeta primers. The method was immunoSEQ multiplex PCR; TCRdb's version includes in-frame clones alone and lacks a portion of them. The repertoire holds roughly 160,000 clones, with around 80% as singletons. CDR3 length: 13 amino acids. J lost 3 bases, V lost 6 bases, and 4 bases had no gene match. Germline CDR1 and CDR2: SGHTA and FQGNSA. The data stem from a study of cytomegalovirus exposure and HLA in healthy donors. This chain links TRBV7-2 with TRBJ2-7, with 8 nucleotides matching TRBD1. Sequenced: PBMCs. The receptor comes from a man between 40 and 49 years old in good health and CMV-seronegative. The CDR3 region has the DNA TGTGCCAGCAGTGCGGGACAGGTCTACGAGCAGTACTTC. Protein sequence: CASSAGQVYEQYF.